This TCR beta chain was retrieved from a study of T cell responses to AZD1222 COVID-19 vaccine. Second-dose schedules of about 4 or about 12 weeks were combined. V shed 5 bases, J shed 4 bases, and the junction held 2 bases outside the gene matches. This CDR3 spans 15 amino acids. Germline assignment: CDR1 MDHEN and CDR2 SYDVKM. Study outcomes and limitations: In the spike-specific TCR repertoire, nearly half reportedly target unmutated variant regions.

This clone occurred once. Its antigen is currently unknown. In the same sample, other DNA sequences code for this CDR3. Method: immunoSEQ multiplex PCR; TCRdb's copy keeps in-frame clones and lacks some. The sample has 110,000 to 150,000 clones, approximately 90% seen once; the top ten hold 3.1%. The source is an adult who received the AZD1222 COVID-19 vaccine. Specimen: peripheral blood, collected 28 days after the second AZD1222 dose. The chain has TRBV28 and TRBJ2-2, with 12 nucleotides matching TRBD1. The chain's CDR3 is CASSPGQGATGELFF. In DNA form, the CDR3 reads TGTGCCAGCAGTCCGGGACAGGGGGCCACCGGGGAGCTGTTTTTT.